This TCR beta chain was retrieved from a study of CD8+ T cells in alopecia areata. Findings and limits, study-wide: Among the top 100, expanded CD8+ clones, as well as scalp clonality, were significantly decreased by tofacitinib.

RNA extraction was followed by reverse transcription into cDNA, which acted as the sequencing template. The method was immunoSEQ multiplex PCR; TCRdb's version includes in-frame clones alone and lacks a portion of them. The sample has about 190,000 clones; around 56% are singletons. To note about this clone: Its antigen is unidentified.

Treatment specified: oral pan-JAK inhibitor, 5-10 mg twice daily. Peripheral blood and lesional scalp punch biopsies came from alopecia areata patients. This receptor was taken from a human donor with alopecia areata. The sample was CD4+ T cells sorted from blood, taken at week 4, from a patient treated with tofacitinib.

This CDR3 is CATPGEPGANVLTF. The CDR3 coding sequence is TGTGCCACCCCAGGGGAGCCTGGGGCCAACGTCCTGACTTTC. The V gene is TRBV15, the J gene TRBJ2-6, with a possible D match to TRBD1 (6 bases). This CDR3 has 14 amino acids. The germline V and J ends were trimmed by 8 bases and 2 bases, with 10 bases remaining between them. Germline V gene lookup returns CDR1 LNHNV and CDR2 YYDKDF (reference sequence).